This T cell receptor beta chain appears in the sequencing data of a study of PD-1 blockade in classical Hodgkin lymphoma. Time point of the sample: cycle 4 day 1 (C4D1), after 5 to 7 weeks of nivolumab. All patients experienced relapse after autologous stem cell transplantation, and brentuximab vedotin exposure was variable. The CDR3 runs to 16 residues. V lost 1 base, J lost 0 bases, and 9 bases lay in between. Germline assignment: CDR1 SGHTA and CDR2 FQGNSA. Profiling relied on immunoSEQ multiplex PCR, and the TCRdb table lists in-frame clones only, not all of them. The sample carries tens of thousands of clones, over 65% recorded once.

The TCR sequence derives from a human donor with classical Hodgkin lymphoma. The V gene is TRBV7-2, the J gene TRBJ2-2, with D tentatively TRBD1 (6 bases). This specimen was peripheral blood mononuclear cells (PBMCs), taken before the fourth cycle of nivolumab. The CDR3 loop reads CASSLVGHPNTGELFF. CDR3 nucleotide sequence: TGTGCCAGCAGCTTAGTGGGACACCCGAACACCGGGGAGCTGTTTTTT.